Below are 28 T cell receptor beta chains sequenced from a single sample in a study of regulatory T cells in long-lasting Graves disease. Both iRepertoire HTBI primers and Arm-PCR of CDR3 regions were used to build the TCR beta libraries. TCRdb fed the multiplex PCR reads into MiXCR, producing one record per CDR3 protein. The sample yields approximately 360,000 distinct CDR3 sequences, roughly 10% seen once. Time point specified: newly diagnosed GD, antithyroid drugs for less than 3 months. Researchers made the TCR library from RNA that was extracted from PBMCs. The sample also formed part of further work on T cells in Graves' hyperthyroidism and ophthalmopathy.

The sample in question was peripheral blood mononuclear cells (PBMCs), obtained at new diagnosis, from a patient treated with antithyroid drugs. All receptors come from a woman between 18 and 30 years old with Graves disease.

This clonotype appeared many times. CDR3 sequence: CASRNSYEQFF. The CDR3 DNA reads as TGTGCCAGCAGAAACTCGTATGAGCAGTTCTTC. The chain links TRBV2 to TRBJ2-1; D remains ambiguous. Between the trimmed V and J ends, which lost 6 bases and 8 bases, there was a span of 8 bases. Germline CDR1 and CDR2: SNHLY and FYNNEI. The CDR3 spans 11 residues.

This clonotype occurred many times. The chain carries TRBV2 and TRBJ2-7; tentatively, D is TRBD2 (5 bases). The CDR3 is 15 residues long. CDR1 and CDR2 from the germline V gene are SNHLY and FYNNEI. Trimming stripped 5 bases from V and 3 bases from J, with 17 bases between. Here the CDR3 DNA reads TGTGCCAGCAGTCCGAGGGTTACCTCGAACTACGAGCAGTACTTC. It codes for CASSPRVTSNYEQYF.

In this sample, this clonotype turned up many times. The chain has TRBV2 and TRBJ1-5; the D gene is possibly TRBD1 (6 bases). Germline assignment: CDR1 SNHLY and CDR2 FYNNEI. V lost 4 bases and J lost 1, with 14 bases in between. CDR3 length: 16 amino acids. CDR3 coding DNA: TGTGCCAGCAGTGTGGGGCAGGGGAACAGCAATCAGCCCCAGCATTTT. Protein product: CASSVGQGNSNQPQHF.

This clonotype occurred a few times. The chain couples TRBV29-1 to TRBJ1-1; no firm D call. CDR3 length equals 12 residues. Germline V gene data show CDR1 as SQVTM and CDR2 as ANQGSEA. Trimming pared 3 bases from V and 6 bases from J, leaving 11 bases between. This chain's CDR3 is CSVEGSGPEAFF. The CDR3 DNA follows: TGCAGCGTTGAGGGGTCGGGTCCTGAAGCTTTCTTT.

The sample holds many counts of this clonotype. The genes are TRBV6-1 and TRBJ2-2, with TRBD2 matching over 7 bases. Germline CDR1 is MNHNS and CDR2 is SASEGT. The V segment lost 7 bases and the J segment 2 bases; nucleotides outside the gene matches: 10. The CDR3 loop spans 16 amino acids. The CDR3 loop is CASKLLRGTNTGELFF. In nucleotides, the CDR3 is TGTGCCAGCAAGCTTTTGCGGGGGACCAACACCGGGGAGCTGTTTTTT.

This clonotype has a count of ten or more. CDR3 amino acids: CASSRDQNTEAFF. In DNA form, the CDR3 reads TGTGCCAGCAGCCGAGACCAGAACACTGAAGCTTTCTTT. The chain recombines TRBV7-2 with TRBJ1-1; D is uncertain. The CDR3 loop spans 13 amino acids. V dropped 5 bases and J dropped 1 base, with 8 bases sitting between them. From germline, CDR1 is SGHTA and CDR2 FQGNSA.

The chain uses TRBV30 and TRBJ1-1; 7 bases are shared with TRBD1. The CDR3 has 15 amino acids. With V trimmed by 5 bases and J by 6 bases, 15 bases remained unmatched. The germline CDR1 and CDR2 sequences are GTSNPN and SVGIG (reference sequence). The chain's CDR3 is CAWGKVQGFGSEAFF. The CDR3 DNA follows: TGTGCCTGGGGAAAAGTACAGGGGTTTGGCTCTGAAGCTTTCTTT. The full variable domain, completed using reference TRBV30 and TRBJ1-1, is SQTIHQWPATLVQPVGSPLSLECTVEGTSNPNLYWYRQAAGRGLQLLFYSVGIGQISSEVPQNLSASRPQDRQFILSSKKLLLSDSGFYLCAWGKVQGFGSEAFFGQGTRLTVV.

This clonotype has a handful of counts. A much larger clone differs from this one at a single base, so this may be a read error. V and J are TRBV12-3 or TRBV12-4 and TRBJ2-7, with D possibly being TRBD1 or TRBD2 (5 bases each). This CDR3 is built from 16 residues. CDR3 DNA: TGTGCCAGCTCAAGCTCCGGGACCGAGAGCTCCTACGACCAGTACTTC. This codes for CASSSSGTESSYDQYF.

This sequence joins TRBV7-2 and TRBJ2-2; D is perhaps TRBD1 (6 bases). The germline V and J ends were trimmed by 0 bases and 5 bases, with 10 bases remaining between them. Germline-derived CDR1 and CDR2 are SGHTA and FQGNSA. This CDR3 contains 15 residues. The CDR3 DNA follows: TGTGCCAGCAGCTTAGCCCAGGGGTTTACCGGGGAGCTGTTTTTT. Amino acid sequence: CASSLAQGFTGELFF.

In this sample, this clonotype turned up many times. The chain joins TRBV6-5 to TRBJ1-3; 7 bases fit TRBD1. The V gene's germline CDR1 is MNHEY and CDR2 SVGAGI. J gave up 0 bases and V 3 bases, and 2 bases lay outside the gene matches. The CDR3 has 15 residues. The CDR3 DNA reads as TGTGCCAGCAGTTATTGGGACAGCTCTGGAAACACCATATATTTT. The encoded protein is CASSYWDSSGNTIYF.

This clonotype was recorded at least ten times. This chain links TRBV7-9 with TRBJ2-3; 10 nucleotides align to TRBD2. The CDR3 is made up of 17 amino acids. The J segment lost 5 bases and the V segment lost 0 bases, leaving 8 bases of the junction unmatched. Looked up from germline, CDR1 is SEHNR and CDR2 is FQNEAQ (reference sequence). The CDR3 sequence is CASSLALSGRAIDTQYF. In DNA, the CDR3 is TGTGCCAGCAGCTTAGCGTTGAGCGGGAGGGCCATAGATACGCAGTATTTT. Full variable domain (remainder filled in from reference TRBV7-9 and TRBJ2-3): DTGVSQNPRHKITKRGQNVTFRCDPISEHNRLYWYRQTLGQGPEFLTYFQNEAQLEKSRLLSDRFSAERPKGSFSTLEIQRTEQGDSAMYLCASSLALSGRAIDTQYFGPGTRLTVL.

At least ten counts were recorded for this clonotype. V and J are TRBV15 and TRBJ2-3; D gene ambiguous. The CDR3 is made up of 14 amino acids. V shed 8 bases and J shed 9 bases, with 21 bases lying between them. Germline V gene data show CDR1 as LNHNV and CDR2 as YYDKDF (reference sequence). CDR3: CATSLVLPYGTQYF. The CDR3 DNA sequence: TGTGCCACCTCGCTGGTACTGCCTTATGGAACGCAGTATTTT.

This clonotype was picked up a small number of times. The genes are TRBV27 and TRBJ2-1; unclear D gene. V was pared by 7 bases and J by 5 bases, with 9 bases between. In germline, CDR1 is MNHEY, CDR2 SMNVEV (reference sequence). CDR3 length: 12 residues. In DNA, the CDR3 is TGTGCCAGCATGTACCAGAACAATGAGCAGTTCTTC. Residues: CASMYQNNEQFF.

The table lists this clonotype with many counts. The genes are TRBV20-1 and TRBJ2-7; the D gene could be TRBD1 or TRBD2 (5 bases each). Germline V gene sequence: CDR1 DFQATT, CDR2 SNEGSKA (reference sequence). Trimming removed 6 bases from V and 1 base from J, with 16 bases in between. The CDR3 sequence is 14 residues long. This CDR3 reads CSASQGEGSYEQYF. The CDR3 DNA sequence: TGCAGTGCCAGCCAGGGTGAGGGGTCCTACGAGCAGTACTTC.

V usage is TRBV5-1 and J usage is TRBJ1-2; TRBD1 agrees at 8 bases. Germline lookup yields CDR1 SGHRS and CDR2 YFSETQ. The J segment lost 8 bases and the V segment lost 0 bases, leaving 9 bases of the junction unmatched. This CDR3 comprises 15 residues. CDR3 nucleotide sequence: TGCGCCAGCAGCTTGGGCCTTGGACAGGGATGGGGCTACACCTTC. This sequence encodes CASSLGLGQGWGYTF.

In this sample, this clonotype turned up many times. This rearrangement joins TRBV11-2 to TRBJ2-6, with a weak D call TRBD1 (6 bases). Germline CDR1 reads SGHAT; CDR2 reads FQNNGV. The CDR3 has 17 residues. The V end was cut by 6 bases, the J end by 1 base, with 16 bases between. This CDR3 is CASRHTGRRSGANVLTF. In DNA, the CDR3 is TGTGCCAGCAGACACACAGGGAGACGGTCTGGGGCCAACGTCCTGACTTTC.

V and J are TRBV29-1 and TRBJ2-7, with 9 bases identical to TRBD1. Per the germline V gene, CDR1 is SQVTM and CDR2 is ANQGSEA. V shed 2 bases and J 3 bases; nucleotides not matched to a gene: 5. The CDR3 has 14 amino acids. As DNA, the CDR3 is TGCAGCGTTGAAAGTGGGACAGGGAGCTACGAGCAGTACTTC. Translating it yields CSVESGTGSYEQYF.

This chain links TRBV4-3 with TRBJ2-7; D is ambiguous. V was cut by 0 bases and J by 4 bases, with 10 bases left in between. Germline CDR1 is LGHNA and CDR2 is YSLEER. The CDR3 spans 14 residues. CDR3 coding DNA: TGCGCCAGCAGCCAAGATGGAACAGTATACGAGCAGTACGTC. Translated: CASSQDGTVYEQYV.

This clonotype was picked up many times. This rearrangement joins TRBV6-2 or TRBV6-3 to TRBJ2-3; no clear D gene. Between the trimmed V and J ends, which lost 7 bases and 2 bases, there was a span of 19 bases. CDR3 length: 16 amino acids. The germline CDR1 and CDR2 sequences are MNHEY and SVGEGT. CDR3 in amino acids: CASTSDSADPTDTQYF. The CDR3 DNA sequence: TGTGCCAGCACCTCAGACTCGGCCGACCCCACAGATACGCAGTATTTT.

A few counts support this clonotype. The chain carries TRBV19 and TRBJ2-1, with 15 positions matching TRBD2. The junction had 4 bases not matched to a gene; V was cut back by 3 bases and J by 4 bases. Germline-derived CDR1 and CDR2 are LNHDA and SQIVND (reference sequence). This CDR3 comprises 17 residues. The CDR3 sequence is CASSMGLAGGPYNEQFF. DNA of the CDR3: TGTGCCAGTAGTATGGGACTAGCGGGGGGCCCTTACAATGAGCAGTTCTTC.

This clonotype was detected ten times or more. V gene TRBV6-2 or TRBV6-3 combines with J gene TRBJ1-1, with D unclear. CDR1 is MNHEY, CDR2 SVGEGT, per germline. This CDR3 is 14 amino acids long. Trimming removed 8 bases from V and 3 bases from J, with 16 bases in between. CDR3 DNA: TGTGCCAGCCGCGTAGGACCTTGGGACACTGAAGCTTTCTTT. It translates to CASRVGPWDTEAFF.

This rearrangement joins TRBV20-1 to TRBJ2-3; no definite D call. V was pared by 4 bases and J by 1 base, with 15 bases between. Germline V lookup: CDR1 DFQATT, CDR2 SNEGSKA (reference sequence). The CDR3 is made up of 15 amino acids. The CDR3 DNA reads as TGCAGTGCTACCCCCAACTTTGGGGGCACAGATACGCAGTATTTT. It is translated as CSATPNFGGTDTQYF.

Of note for this clonotype: A single base separates this from a much larger clone, so it may be a read error. This chain connects TRBV6-2 or TRBV6-3 to TRBJ2-5; D is possibly TRBD2 (7 bases). The germline gives CDR1 MNHEY, CDR2 SVGEGT. The CDR3 has 17 amino acids. With 2 bases removed from V and 4 bases from J, the gap between germline ends came to 20 bases. The CDR3 sequence is CASSYGGGRGLTETQYF. In nucleotides, the CDR3 is TGTGCCAGCAGTTACGGGGGGGGACGGGGGCTGACAGAGACCCAGTACTTC.

This clonotype was recorded a few times. This sequence joins TRBV5-1 and TRBJ2-3; TRBD2 matches 9 bases. The CDR3 runs 17 residues. Germline CDR1 is SGHRS and CDR2 is YFSETQ. V gave up 2 bases and J gave up 2 bases; unmatched junction bases: 9. The CDR3 loop is CASSFHLTSGFTDTQYF. CDR3 nucleotide sequence: TGCGCCAGCAGCTTCCACCTGACTAGCGGATTCACAGATACGCAGTATTTT.

This clonotype has just a few counts. This chain links TRBV20-1 with TRBJ1-5; D gene unclear. This CDR3 is 13 amino acids long. V lost 0 bases, J lost 5 bases, and 8 bases lay in between. Looked up from germline, CDR1 is DFQATT and CDR2 is SNEGSKA (reference sequence). The CDR3 coding sequence is TGCAGTGCTAGAGATCCGGATTATCAGCCCCAGCATTTT. This gives the protein CSARDPDYQPQHF.

This clonotype has more than one count but fewer than ten. This chain uses TRBV20-1 with TRBJ2-1; 7 nucleotides align to TRBD1. There are 16 residues in the CDR3. V was clipped by 5 bases and J by 9 bases; unmatched bases: 19. The germline V gene encodes CDR1 DFQATT and CDR2 SNEGSKA (reference sequence). CDR3 DNA: TGCAGTGCTGGGAGTCTCGACAGGGTGACTCGAGGTGAGCAGTTCTTC. Protein sequence: CSAGSLDRVTRGEQFF.

In its sample, this clonotype was seen many times. The CDR3 DNA reads TGTGCCAGCAGTTACGGGGTACCGGATTCCAGCTCCTACAATGAGCAGTTCTTC. It yields the protein CASSYGVPDSSSYNEQFF. The gene calls are TRBV6-2 or TRBV6-3 and TRBJ2-1; D uncertain. The germline V gene encodes CDR1 MNHEY and CDR2 SVGEGT. The CDR3 is 18 residues long. Trimming removed 2 bases at V and 0 bases at J, with 17 bases between.

This clonotype was detected ten times or more. J is TRBJ2-2 and V is TRBV2, with TRBD2 matching over 9 bases. The CDR3 consists of 14 residues. Germline CDR1 is SNHLY and CDR2 is FYNNEI. Germline trimming cut 7 bases from V and 4 bases from J; bases unmatched to any gene: 4. The CDR3 DNA reads TGTGCCAGCATCGGGCGGGGGGGCACCGGGGAGCTGTTTTTT. This sequence encodes CASIGRGGTGELFF.